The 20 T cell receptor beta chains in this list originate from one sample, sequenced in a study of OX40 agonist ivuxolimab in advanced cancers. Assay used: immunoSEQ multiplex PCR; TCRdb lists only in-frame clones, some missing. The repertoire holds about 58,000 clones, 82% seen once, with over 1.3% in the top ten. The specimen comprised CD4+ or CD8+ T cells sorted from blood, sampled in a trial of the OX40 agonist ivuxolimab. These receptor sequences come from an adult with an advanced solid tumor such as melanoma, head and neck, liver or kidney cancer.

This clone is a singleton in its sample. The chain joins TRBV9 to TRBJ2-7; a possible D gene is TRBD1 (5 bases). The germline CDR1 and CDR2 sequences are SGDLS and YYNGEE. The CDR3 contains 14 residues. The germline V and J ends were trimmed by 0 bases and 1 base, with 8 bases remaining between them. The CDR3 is CASSVGQNSYEQYF. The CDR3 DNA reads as TGTGCCAGCAGCGTAGGACAGAATTCCTACGAGCAGTACTTC.

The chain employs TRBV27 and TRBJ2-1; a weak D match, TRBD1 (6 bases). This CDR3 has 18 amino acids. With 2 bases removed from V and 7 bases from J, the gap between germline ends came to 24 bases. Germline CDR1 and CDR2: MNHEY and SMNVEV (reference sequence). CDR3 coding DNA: TGTGCCAGCAGTTTACTCGACAGGTCCTCATCCTTGGGGAATGAGCAGTTCTTC. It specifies CASSLLDRSSSLGNEQFF.

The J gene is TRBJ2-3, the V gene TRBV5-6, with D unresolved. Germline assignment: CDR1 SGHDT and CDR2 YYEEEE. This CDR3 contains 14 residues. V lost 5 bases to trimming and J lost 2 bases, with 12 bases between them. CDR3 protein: CASSEQFNTDTQYF. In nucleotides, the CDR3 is TGTGCCAGCAGTGAACAATTTAACACAGATACGCAGTATTTT.

The CDR3 region is CASSLGLGYTQYF. The CDR3 DNA reads TGTGCCAGCAGCTTGGGTCTAGGGTATACGCAGTATTTT. The rearrangement joins TRBV7-3 to TRBJ2-3; no clear D gene. The CDR3 covers 13 residues. The ends were cut back, 3 bases at V and 7 bases at J, with 11 bases in the middle. CDR1 and CDR2 from the germline V gene are SGHTA and FQGTGA.

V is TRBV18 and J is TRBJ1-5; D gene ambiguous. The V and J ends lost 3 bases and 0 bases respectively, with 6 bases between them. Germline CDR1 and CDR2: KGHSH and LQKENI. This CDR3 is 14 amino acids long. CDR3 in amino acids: CASSPAYSNQPQHF. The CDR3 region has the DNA TGTGCCAGCTCACCGGCGTATAGCAATCAGCCCCAGCATTTT.

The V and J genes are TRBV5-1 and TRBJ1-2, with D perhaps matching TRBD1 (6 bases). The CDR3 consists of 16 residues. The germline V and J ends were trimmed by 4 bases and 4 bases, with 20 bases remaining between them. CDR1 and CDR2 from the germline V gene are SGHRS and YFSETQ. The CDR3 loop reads CASSPALQGNLYGYTF. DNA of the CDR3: TGCGCCAGCAGCCCTGCGTTACAGGGAAATCTCTATGGCTACACCTTC. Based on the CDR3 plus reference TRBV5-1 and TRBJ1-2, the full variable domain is KAGVTQTPRYLIKTRGQQVTLSCSPISGHRSVSWYQQTPGQGLQFLFEYFSETQRNKGNFPGRFSGRQFSNSRSEMNVSTLELGDSALYLCASSPALQGNLYGYTFGSGTRLTVV.

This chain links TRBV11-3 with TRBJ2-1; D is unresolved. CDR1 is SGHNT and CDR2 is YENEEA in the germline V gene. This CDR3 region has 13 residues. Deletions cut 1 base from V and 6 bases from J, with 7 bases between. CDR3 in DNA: TGTGCCAGCAGCTTAGGGTCTGTCAATGAGCAGTTCTTC. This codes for CASSLGSVNEQFF.

The CDR3 reads CAWGSFNGGYTF. CDR3 bases: TGTGCCTGGGGGAGCTTCAACGGGGGCTACACCTTC. This chain joins TRBV30 and TRBJ1-2; D remains ambiguous. Germline loops: CDR1 GTSNPN, CDR2 SVGIG (reference sequence). Trimming cost V 5 bases and J 8 bases, with 15 bases left between them. The CDR3 runs to 12 residues.

The CDR3 nucleotides read TGCGCCAGCAGCCAAGCGGACAGAGCCACAGATACGCAGTATTTT. Amino acids: CASSQADRATDTQYF. The chain links TRBV4-3 to TRBJ2-3; D perhaps matches TRBD1 (6 bases). The V gene lost 1 base and the J gene lost 2 bases, with 10 bases spanning the gap. Germline CDR1 and CDR2: LGHNA and YSLEER. This CDR3 contains 15 residues.

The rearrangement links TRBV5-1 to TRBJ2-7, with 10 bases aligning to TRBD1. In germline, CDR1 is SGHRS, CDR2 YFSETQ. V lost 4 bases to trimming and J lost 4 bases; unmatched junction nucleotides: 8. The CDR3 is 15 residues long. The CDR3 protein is CASSIWTGGGYEQYF. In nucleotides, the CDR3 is TGCGCCAGCAGCATCTGGACAGGGGGTGGGTACGAGCAGTACTTC.

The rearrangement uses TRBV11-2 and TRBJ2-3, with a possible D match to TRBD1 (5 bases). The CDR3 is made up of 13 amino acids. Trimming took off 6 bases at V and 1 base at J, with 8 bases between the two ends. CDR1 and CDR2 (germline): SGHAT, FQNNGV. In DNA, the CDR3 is TGTGCCAGCAGACAGACAGGCACAGATACGCAGTATTTT. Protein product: CASRQTGTDTQYF.

The CDR3 DNA is TGTGCCTGGAGTGCGGACAGGGTGGGTGGCTACACCTTC. This sequence encodes CAWSADRVGGYTF. V usage is TRBV30 and J usage is TRBJ1-2, with 8 bases fitting TRBD1. The ends lost 1 base at V and 7 bases at J; junction bases unmatched: 5. Germline V CDR1 and CDR2: GTSNPN, SVGIG (reference sequence). This CDR3 contains 13 residues.

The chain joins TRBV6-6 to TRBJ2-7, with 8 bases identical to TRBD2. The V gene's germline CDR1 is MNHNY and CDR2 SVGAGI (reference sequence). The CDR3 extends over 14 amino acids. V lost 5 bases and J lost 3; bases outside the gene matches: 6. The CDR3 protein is CASSPGTRRYEQYF. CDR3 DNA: TGTGCCAGCAGTCCCGGGACTAGACGCTACGAGCAGTACTTC.

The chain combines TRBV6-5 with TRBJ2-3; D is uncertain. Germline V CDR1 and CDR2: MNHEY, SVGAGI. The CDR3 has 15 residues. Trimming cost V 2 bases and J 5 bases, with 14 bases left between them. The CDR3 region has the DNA TGTGCCAGCAGTTACGCGGCTACCACCCGAGATACGCAGTATTTT. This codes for CASSYAATTRDTQYF.

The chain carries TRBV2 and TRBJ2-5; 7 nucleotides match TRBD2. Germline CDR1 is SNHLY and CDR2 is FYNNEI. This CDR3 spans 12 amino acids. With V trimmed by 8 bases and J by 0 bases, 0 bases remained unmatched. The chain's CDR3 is CASGGDQETQYF. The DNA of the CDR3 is TGTGCCAGCGGGGGGGACCAAGAGACCCAGTACTTC. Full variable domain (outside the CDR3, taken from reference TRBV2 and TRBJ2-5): EPEVTQTPSHQVTQMGQEVILRCVPISNHLYFYWYRQILGQKVEFLVSFYNNEISEKSEIFDDQFSVERPDGSNFTLKIRSTKLEDSAMYFCASGGDQETQYFGPGTRLLVL.

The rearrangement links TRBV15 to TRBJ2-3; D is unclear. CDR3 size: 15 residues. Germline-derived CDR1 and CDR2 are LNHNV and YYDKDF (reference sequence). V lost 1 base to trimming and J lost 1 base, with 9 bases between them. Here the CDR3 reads CATSRGETGTDTQYF. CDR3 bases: TGTGCCACCAGCAGAGGTGAGACTGGCACAGATACGCAGTATTTT.

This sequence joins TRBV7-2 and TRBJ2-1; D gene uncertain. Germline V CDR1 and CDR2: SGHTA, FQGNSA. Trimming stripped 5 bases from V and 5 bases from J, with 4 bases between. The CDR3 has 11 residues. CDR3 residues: CASSPHNEQFF. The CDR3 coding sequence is TGTGCCAGCAGCCCCCACAATGAGCAGTTCTTC.

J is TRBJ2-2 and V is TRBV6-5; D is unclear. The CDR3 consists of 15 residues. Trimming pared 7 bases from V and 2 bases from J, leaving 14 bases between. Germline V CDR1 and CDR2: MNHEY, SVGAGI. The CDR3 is CASTRLTDNTGELFF. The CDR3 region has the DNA TGTGCCAGCACCCGGCTCACAGACAACACCGGGGAGCTGTTTTTT.

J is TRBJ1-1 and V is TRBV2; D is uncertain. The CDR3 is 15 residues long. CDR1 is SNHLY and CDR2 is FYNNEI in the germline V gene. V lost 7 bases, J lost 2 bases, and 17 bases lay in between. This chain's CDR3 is CASTVSGRRNTEAFF. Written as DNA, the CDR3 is TGTGCCAGCACCGTAAGCGGACGCCGAAACACTGAAGCTTTCTTT.

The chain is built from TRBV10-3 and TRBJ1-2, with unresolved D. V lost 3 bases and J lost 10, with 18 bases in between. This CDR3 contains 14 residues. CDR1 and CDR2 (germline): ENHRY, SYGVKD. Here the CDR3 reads CAISEKDDREIYTF. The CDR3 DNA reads TGTGCCATCAGTGAAAAGGATGATAGGGAAATCTACACCTTC.